This TCR beta chain was identified during a study of cytomegalovirus exposure and HLA in healthy donors (dated by TCRdb to the late 2010s). A note on the overall study: According to an earlier analysis of 587 of the donors, about 179 million T cells yielded roughly 100 million unique TCR beta sequences and 276 Gb of sequence data. The study was designed to test whether signatures of past pathogen exposure could be identified by cataloging public T cell receptors. Of the approximately 400 genotyped donors, approximately 83% fell in the genetic ancestry cluster associated with self-reported Caucasian donors. A later genetic analysis took genome-wide SNP genotypes for about 65% of the roughly 670 donors and used that subset as a discovery cohort. Every discovery cohort repertoire had been produced on one sequencing platform. Donor age, sex, ethnicity and CMV serostatus were compiled alongside the repertoire data. Roughly 5 DR-DQ haplotypes were handled as single units for association and clustering, since linkage in the cohort was strong. An early release covering 550 to 650 HLA-typed donors comprised around 300 gigabases of sequencing data and tens of millions of unique TCR sequences. Among almost 400 genotyped donors of the cohort, an average of about 240,000 unique TCR beta nucleotide sequences were sequenced per donor, about a sixth of them non-productive. HLA typing included class I and class II loci at four-digit resolution. In addition to the first cohort of about 650 subjects, a separate validation cohort of 120 different subjects was used. Using immunosequencing, the study profiled T cell repertoires from about 610 subjects and related those repertoires to cytomegalovirus serostatus. A later analysis re-examined previously published TCR beta repertoires from over 500 donors and added high-resolution HLA genotyping to investigate patterns of TCR occurrence. The study combined high-throughput TCR immunosequencing, statistical association of individual TCRs with disease status, and machine learning to predict cytomegalovirus infection status. An earlier analysis of 587 of the donors used high-throughput TCR beta sequencing to judge whether each TCR beta V gene segment behaved as functional or pseudogenic. Typing coverage differed by locus: A, B, C, DRB1 and DQB1 were typed in roughly 629-640 donors, DQA1 in roughly 500, DPA1 in around 610, and DPB1 in 400 to 480. The later analysis used no new phenotypic data to find candidate immune exposures, relying instead on TCR beta sequences and their occurrence across donors.

About this clone itself: The specificity of this receptor is unknown. Base qualities are missing; no much larger clone stands one base away.

V is clipped by 9 bases and J by 0 bases, and the sequence between their germline boundaries is 12 bases long. Reading from cysteine to phenylalanine, the CDR3 counts 14 amino acids. Only the CDR3 region is kept as DNA, spanning 42 bases read in frame from base 1. The germline V gene (reference sequence) provides CDR1 MNHNY and CDR2 SVGAGI. The investigation overall reported the following: V-gene and J-gene trimming of TCR beta chains was associated with a missense DCLRE1C variant in a later genetic analysis, and the association was replicated in an independent cohort. In vitro tests confirmed that three of the cytomegalovirus-associated TCR beta chains recognize cytomegalovirus antigens. Strong co-occurrence of HLA alleles, especially DR and DQ, made assigning TCR associations to individual alleles difficult. In an earlier analysis of 587 of the donors, most TCR beta V segments appeared in productive rearrangements about 87% or about 30% of the time, broadly matching IMGT annotations. The study listed 150 to 200 TCR beta chains as associated with cytomegalovirus. The sequencing pipeline was judged likely to have produced a cluster of highly shared sequence variants as a technical artifact. According to a later analysis, parvovirus B19, influenza, CMV and Epstein-Barr virus appeared linked to several top co-occurrence clusters. Some IMGT-functional V segments, including TRBV6-2 and TRBV6-3, could not be told apart with the 87-base-pair reads, so those segments were excluded. A later genetic analysis reported fewer N-insertions in productive TCRs among donors in an Asian-associated ancestry cluster than the roughly 700-donor mean. Presence/absence analyses assumed roughly uniform sequencing depth across donors, an assumption that may not hold. In both the original and validation cohorts, the classifier was reported to diagnose cytomegalovirus status with high specificity and sensitivity. The authors suggested that the approach could potentially be extended to other disease states and immunological phenotypes. The cohort was sequenced for TCR beta chains only, and without alpha or paired-chain data the features that could be detected were limited. Most TCR sequences were seen in very few donors, while some public TCRs were found in many individuals. Linkage disequilibrium might explain the correlated functional status among segregating V segments, but an unknown experimental factor could not be excluded. A later analysis found that HLA-associated TCR beta chains were more clonally expanded and had lower generation probabilities than equally common non-associated chains. Because counts were too low, seventeen rarely observed V segments, including chromosome 9 orphons, were excluded from the earlier analysis of several hundred of the donors. In a later analysis, more than 15,000 TCR beta sequences were associated with specific HLA alleles at a false discovery rate of 0.05. Most CMV-associated TCR beta chains appeared to be HLA-restricted in a later analysis, and the HLA associations seemed to be driven largely by CMV exposure. In a later analysis, TCR association rates were found to vary across HLA loci, with the most associated TCRs seen for DRB1 alleles and the fewest for HLA-C alleles. A further reported finding was that TCR beta sequences accurately predicted the HLA-A and HLA-B alleles for most subjects in the first cohort. The only immune exposure information available for the cohort was CMV serostatus. Because some donors lacked HLA typing at each locus, the association tests relied only on the typed subset.

The cohort consisted of 666 healthy bone marrow donors. At the time of sampling, all cohort members were nominally healthy, though unrecorded immune exposures were likely present. The donor was CMV seropositive and was included in the group of 250 to 300 seropositive cohort members. A peripheral blood sample was provided by each donor, and peripheral blood mononuclear cells were used for TCR beta sequencing. The Qiagen DNeasy Blood Extraction Kit was used to extract genomic DNA from the blood cell samples. Library method: the immunoSEQ multiplex PCR assay. A mixture of 60 forward primers for TCR Vbeta segments and 13 reverse primers for TCR Jbeta segments was used in the multiplex PCR. The CDR3 region of rearranged TCR beta genes was amplified from genomic DNA by a multiplex PCR assay. Amplified TCR beta libraries were sequenced as 87-base-pair reads on the Illumina HiSeq System. The published analysis was carried out like this. A later analysis tallied 75 million to 95 million unique TCR beta chains across the approximately 670 repertoires, and about 12 million of those chains were shared by two or more donors. To remove PCR and sequencing errors, raw reads were error-corrected and collapsed into unique sequences using a nearest-neighbor algorithm that merged closely related sequences. To assign V, D and J gene segments, CDR3 sequences were aligned to IMGT reference sequences. For a sequence to be retained, a match of at least six nucleotides to both a V gene segment and a J gene segment was required. A rearrangement counted as productive if the CDR3 had no stop codons and remained in frame with V and J, and every other rearrangement counted as non-productive. Following IMGT convention, CDR3 was defined as the stretch from the second conserved V-encoded cysteine up to the conserved J-encoded phenylalanine. Sequences without an unambiguous match to a single V gene segment were excluded from the earlier analysis of a few hundred of the donors. In an earlier analysis of a few hundred of the donors, a V segment was called functional when productive rearrangements were above 56.7%, and segregating when the standard deviation between donors exceeded 5%. A statistical classification framework was built to diagnose cytomegalovirus status from the catalog of TCR beta chain sequences. In a later analysis, V and J genes were assigned by comparing TCR nucleotide sequences against IMGT/GENE-DB human TR gene sequences. Using the TCRdist pipeline, a later analysis assigned CDR3 sequences along with most-parsimonious VDJ recombination scenarios. A later analysis defined each TCR beta chain by its CDR3 amino acid sequence plus V-gene family, and excluded reads lacking a unique V-gene family. In a later analysis, 450 to 600 highly shared, low-generation-probability nucleotide sequences were removed to address suspected cross-contamination and a sequencing artifact. For each public chain, a later analysis derived a clonal expansion index from normalized ranks of inferred template counts within each repertoire. In a later analysis, generation probabilities were computed with a VDJ recombination model fitted to out-of-frame rearrangements, and the resulting probabilities were checked against IGoR. In a later analysis, TCR-TCR, TCR-HLA and TCR-CMV co-occurrence was scored with hypergeometric tests, and a repertoire-size bias correction was applied to TCR pairs. False discovery rates were estimated in a later analysis by permuting HLA or CMV assignments 20 times. A later analysis grouped co-occurring TCRs with DBSCAN, adding TCRdist sequence similarity when clustering within HLA-allele-positive subsets. Repertoires with fewer than 30,000 or more than 120,000 public chains were left out of co-occurrence clustering, as were about 5 repertoires with anomalous nucleotide sharing. TCRdb obtained this table from immuneACCESS and retained in-frame rearrangements with V and J assigned. These tables miss some clones; where compared with another copy, unresolved V genes account for less than half of the shortfall, and the remainder is unexplained. For V, J and clone size, that table is used; D and trimming come from the DNA. In all, the sample holds under 200,000 clones, and over 70% of those were seen once. Of the sample, roughly 7.3% falls within the top ten clones.

Sequenced sample: PBMCs. Recombination joined TRBV6-6 with TRBJ2-4; the D gene lacks a confident call. This TCR derives from a male donor in good health and CMV-seropositive. CDR3 region: CASWADLAKNIQYF. The nucleotide sequence is TGTGCCAGTTGGGCCGATTTAGCCAAAAACATTCAGTACTTC.